This TCR beta chain comes out of a study of blood T cell repertoires in COVID-19. Authors' data handling: Amplification from reference gene primers served as the basis for estimated nucleated cell counts. Measured with immunoSEQ multiplex PCR; TCRdb has only the in-frame clones, and not every one. The D gene and trimming were derived from the DNA, and the V and J assignments and clone size from that table. The sample yields fewer than 90,000 clones, over 90% seen once. The CDR3 has 16 residues. Germline CDR1 is LGHDT and CDR2 is YNNKEL (reference sequence). Trimming shortened V by 1 base and J by 3 bases, and 16 bases separated the two germline ends.

The gene calls are TRBV3-1 (or the pseudogene TRBV3-2) and TRBJ2-7; possibly TRBD1 for D (5 bases). The sequence came from a human donor with active COVID-19. The donor label of this sample is uncertain. Material: peripheral blood. The CDR3 region is CASSQAPRAWVYEQYF. The CDR3 DNA reads as TGTGCCAGCAGCCAAGCACCCAGGGCTTGGGTCTACGAGCAGTACTTC.